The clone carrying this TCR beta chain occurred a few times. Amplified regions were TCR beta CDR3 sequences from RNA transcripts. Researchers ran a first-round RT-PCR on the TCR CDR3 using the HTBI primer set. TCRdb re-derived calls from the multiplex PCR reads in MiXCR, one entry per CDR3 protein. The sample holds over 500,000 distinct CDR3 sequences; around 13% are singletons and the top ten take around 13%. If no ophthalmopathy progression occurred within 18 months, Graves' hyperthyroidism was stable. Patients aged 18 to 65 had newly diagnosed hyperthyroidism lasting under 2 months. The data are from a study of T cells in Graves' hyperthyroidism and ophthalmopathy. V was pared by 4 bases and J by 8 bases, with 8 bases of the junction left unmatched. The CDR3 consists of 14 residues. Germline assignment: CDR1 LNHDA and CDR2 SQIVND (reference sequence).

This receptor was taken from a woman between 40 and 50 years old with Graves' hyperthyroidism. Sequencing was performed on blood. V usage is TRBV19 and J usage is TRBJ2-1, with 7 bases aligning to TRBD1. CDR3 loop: CASSKAGGSYEQFF. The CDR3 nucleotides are TGTGCCAGTAGTAAGGCAGGGGGTAGCTATGAGCAGTTCTTC.